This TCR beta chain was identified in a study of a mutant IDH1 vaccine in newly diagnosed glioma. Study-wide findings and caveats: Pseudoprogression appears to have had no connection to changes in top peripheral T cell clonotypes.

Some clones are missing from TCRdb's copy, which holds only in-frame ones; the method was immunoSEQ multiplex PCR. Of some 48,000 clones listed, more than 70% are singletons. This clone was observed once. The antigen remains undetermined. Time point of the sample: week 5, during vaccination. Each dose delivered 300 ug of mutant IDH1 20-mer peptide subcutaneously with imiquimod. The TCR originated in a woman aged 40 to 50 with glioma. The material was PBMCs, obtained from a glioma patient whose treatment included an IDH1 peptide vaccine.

CDR3 sequence: CASSLASPGQGKSEELFF. The CDR3 region has the DNA TGTGCCAGCAGCTTAGCGAGTCCCGGACAGGGAAAGTCCGAGGAGCTGTTTTTT. The chain recombines TRBV7-8 with TRBJ2-2, with 8 bases aligning to TRBD1. Trimming took 0 bases from V and 10 from J; bases not matched to a gene: 16. The germline V gene has CDR1 SGHVS and CDR2 FQNEAQ. This CDR3 is built from 18 residues.